The TCR beta chain under discussion was sequenced for a study of blood T cell repertoires in COVID-19. TCRdb's copy holds only in-frame clones and misses some; the assay was immunoSEQ multiplex PCR. This repertoire shows over 150,000 clones, around 82% found once; its top ten account for 11% to 15%. Between the trimmed V and J ends, which lost 8 bases and 1 base, there was a span of 11 bases. The germline gives CDR1 SNHLY, CDR2 FYNNEI. The CDR3 has 13 amino acids. The clonotype comes from a man between 18 and 35 years old with active or convalescent COVID-19. Sequenced material: peripheral blood. This sequence joins TRBV2 and TRBJ1-1, with unresolved D. In DNA form, the CDR3 reads TGTGCCAGCCGCTCCAACAGGAACACTGAAGCTTTCTTT. Translated: CASRSNRNTEAFF. The full variable domain, with the rest looked up from reference TRBV2 and TRBJ1-1, is EPEVTQTPSHQVTQMGQEVILRCVPISNHLYFYWYRQILGQKVEFLVSFYNNEISEKSEIFDDQFSVERPDGSNFTLKIRSTKLEDSAMYFCASRSNRNTEAFFGQGTRLTVV.